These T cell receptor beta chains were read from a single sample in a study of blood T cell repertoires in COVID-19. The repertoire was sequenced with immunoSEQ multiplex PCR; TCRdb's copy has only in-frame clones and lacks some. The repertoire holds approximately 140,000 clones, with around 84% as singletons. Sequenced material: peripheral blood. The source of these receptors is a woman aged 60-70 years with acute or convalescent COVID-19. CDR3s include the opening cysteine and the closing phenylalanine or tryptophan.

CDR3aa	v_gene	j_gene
CASSHSFGRGRTLSSYNEQFF	TRBV3-1/TRBV3-2	TRBJ2-1
CATSRRGGGLNTEAFF	TRBV15	TRBJ1-1
CATRPGEGGLNTEAFF	TRBV24-1	TRBJ1-1
CAITERGGSPGNTIYF	TRBV10-3	TRBJ1-3
CASSLGQATEAFF	TRBV3-1/TRBV3-2	TRBJ1-1
CASRQGGLGEAFF	TRBV28	TRBJ1-1
CASSKEGQASSYEQYF	TRBV5-1	TRBJ2-7
CASRPLSGGAGHTQYF	TRBV25-1	TRBJ2-3
CSVRDSGANVLTF	TRBV29-1	TRBJ2-6
CASTRDRRTEAFF	TRBV27	TRBJ1-1
CASSPLENEQYF	TRBV11-3	TRBJ2-7
CASSPKDRVYSNQPQHF	TRBV19	TRBJ1-5
CAWTRGTEAFF	TRBV30	TRBJ1-1
CASGLSRQGNTEAFF	TRBV12-5	TRBJ1-1
CASSPQQGGYEQYF	TRBV6-5	TRBJ2-7
CASSLDRANSPLHF	TRBV5-1	TRBJ1-6
CASSTQGAGTGELFF	TRBV13	TRBJ2-2
CASSLGTSEAGELFF	TRBV18	TRBJ2-2
CASSREAGYTDTQYF	TRBV2	TRBJ2-3
CSASTLAGANNEQFF	TRBV20-1	TRBJ2-1
CASNTRQGGGYTF	TRBV28	TRBJ1-2
CASSYSRNQPQHF	TRBV6-5	TRBJ1-5
CASSLATGGEAFF	TRBV12-3/TRBV12-4	TRBJ1-1
CASSSPSGGDEQYF	TRBV5-6	TRBJ2-7
CASSPYRVETQYF	TRBV18	TRBJ2-5
CASSQGRGEEEQYF	TRBV4-1	TRBJ2-7
CASSPSRGGSYNSPLHF	TRBV6-6	TRBJ1-6
CASSQRGNGRTDTQYF	TRBV6-4	TRBJ2-3
CASSRGLAGGYRETQYF	TRBV14	TRBJ2-5
CASSLYRGLRSNQPQHF	TRBV5-6	TRBJ1-5
CASSLTSGGGETQYF	TRBV11-3	TRBJ2-5
CASSPTGTGRNTIYF	TRBV4-3	TRBJ1-3
CASSVATGTSGGLTHEQFF	TRBV9	TRBJ2-1
CASSSPKRQETQYF	TRBV27	TRBJ2-5
CASSLGRWGREGTEAFF	TRBV19	TRBJ1-1
CASSFFGREAFF	TRBV27	TRBJ1-1
CASSDSGGYNEQFF	TRBV10-2	TRBJ2-1
CAWRPSGAYEQYF	TRBV30	TRBJ2-7
CASSQSEKLYGYTF	TRBV4-2	TRBJ1-2
CASSKDRAPTYEQYF	TRBV28	TRBJ2-7
CASNGQGNTGELFF	TRBV5-1	TRBJ2-2
CASSLLGTYEQYF	TRBV5-6	TRBJ2-7
CASSSYSSGGERDTQYF	TRBV7-2	TRBJ2-3
CASSFNAAAKDTQYF	TRBV28	TRBJ2-3
CASSFLNGGENEQFF	TRBV28	TRBJ2-1
CSLDRYEQYF	TRBV20-1	TRBJ2-7
CASSEALRGRELFF	TRBV2	TRBJ2-2
CASSWGSGELFF	TRBV5-8	TRBJ2-2
CASSINRRNTEAFF	TRBV19	TRBJ1-1
CASSHNRGNNQPQHF	TRBV7-9	TRBJ1-5
CASSLLHSPLHF	TRBV28	TRBJ1-6
CASSQYLTGELFF	TRBV3-1/TRBV3-2	TRBJ2-2